One sample yielded the 28 T cell receptor beta chains listed below, sequenced in a study of T cell responses to AZD1222 COVID-19 vaccine. The assay was immunoSEQ multiplex PCR, and TCRdb's table has in-frame clones only and misses some. The sample yields roughly 150,000 clones, roughly 94% seen once. Here the sequenced sample was peripheral blood, taken 28 days after the second AZD1222 dose. The receptors originated from an adult who received the AZD1222 COVID-19 vaccine.

V gene TRBV18 combines with J gene TRBJ1-1; D is unresolved. The germline V gene has CDR1 KGHSH and CDR2 LQKENI. V gave up 3 bases and J gave up 1 base, with 9 bases separating them. The CDR3 is 14 residues long. CDR3 region: CASSPDYGNTEAFF. In DNA form, the CDR3 reads TGTGCCAGCTCACCCGACTACGGGAACACTGAAGCTTTCTTT. Together with reference TRBV18 and TRBJ1-1, the CDR3 gives the full variable domain: NAGVMQNPRHLVRRRGQEARLRCSPMKGHSHVYWYRQLPEEGLKFMVYLQKENIIDESGMPKERFSAEFPKEGPSILRIQQVVRGDSAAYFCASSPDYGNTEAFFGQGTRLTVV.

The chain joins TRBV10-1 to TRBJ2-2; D uncertain. The ends were cut back, 0 bases at V and 4 bases at J, with 6 bases in the middle. The CDR3 loop spans 14 amino acids. Germline V gene sequence: CDR1 WNHNN, CDR2 SYGVQD (reference sequence). In nucleotides, the CDR3 is TGCGCCAGCAGTGAGTCGATACCCACCGGGGAGCTGTTTTTT. Encoded protein: CASSESIPTGELFF.

V usage is TRBV3-1 (or the pseudogene TRBV3-2) and J usage is TRBJ2-7; D is undetermined. The germline CDR1 and CDR2 sequences are LGHDT and YNNKEL (reference sequence). Trimming took off 0 bases at V and 5 bases at J, with 8 bases between the two ends. The CDR3 is made up of 13 amino acids. In nucleotides, the CDR3 is TGTGCCAGCAGCCAAGATATCGGTGACGAGCAGTACTTC. Translation: CASSQDIGDEQYF.

The rearrangement uses TRBV6-5 and TRBJ2-2; 8 bases line up with TRBD1. The CDR3 sequence is 15 residues long. Germline-derived CDR1 and CDR2 are MNHEY and SVGAGI. Losses at the gene ends were 6 bases for V and 7 bases for J; bases not matched to a gene: 10. The CDR3 DNA sequence: TGTGCCAGCAGCCAAAGGACAGGGTTAGACGGGGAGCTGTTTTTT. It encodes CASSQRTGLDGELFF.

Of note for this clone: One end of the junction is discordant with germline, which a read error may explain. The chain joins TRBV10-1 to TRBJ1-5; 7 positions agree with TRBD1. The germline V gene encodes CDR1 WNHNN and CDR2 SYGVQD (reference sequence). The CDR3 is 17 residues long. The CDR3, as DNA: TGCGCAAGCACCCGAAGGGGGCTAATTGGGAGCAATCAGCCCCAGCATTTT. Translation gives CASTRRGLIGSNQPQHF.

The chain links TRBV6-5 to TRBJ1-6; D is ambiguous. This CDR3 spans 13 amino acids. Germline values: CDR1 MNHEY, CDR2 SVGAGI. V was clipped by 0 bases and J by 7 bases, with 4 bases between them. The CDR3 DNA follows: TGTGCCAGCAGTTACTCTCAGAATTCACCCCTCCACTTT. This sequence encodes CASSYSQNSPLHF.

The chain couples TRBV5-1 to TRBJ1-2; 10 nucleotides align to TRBD1. With 3 bases clipped from V and 4 bases from J, the junction kept 9 bases outside the gene matches. The CDR3 length is 16 residues. CDR1 and CDR2 from the germline V gene are SGHRS and YFSETQ. This chain's CDR3 is CASSWDRGDFTYGYTF. CDR3 DNA sequence: TGCGCCAGCAGCTGGGACAGGGGAGACTTTACCTATGGCTACACCTTC.

V and J are TRBV5-4 and TRBJ2-7; a weak D match, TRBD2 (6 bases). The CDR3 has 15 residues. CDR1 is SGHNT, CDR2 YYREEE, per germline (reference sequence). V was trimmed by 3 bases and J by 9 bases, leaving 22 bases between them. CDR3 region: CASSWQPGLTVGQYF. The CDR3 coding sequence is TGTGCCAGCAGCTGGCAACCGGGACTCACGGTGGGGCAGTACTTC.

V usage is TRBV7-2 and J usage is TRBJ2-1; no definite D call. V was shortened by 2 bases and J by 3 bases, with 17 bases between the two germline ends. In germline, CDR1 is SGHTA, CDR2 FQGNSA. The CDR3 is made up of 17 amino acids. Here the CDR3 reads CASSLSVALGHYNEQFF. The CDR3 nucleotides read TGTGCCAGCAGCTTATCGGTTGCTCTGGGCCACTACAATGAGCAGTTCTTC.

The chain is built from TRBV19 and TRBJ1-3; TRBD1 might be the D (5 bases). V was cut by 7 bases and J by 0 bases, with 13 bases left in between. The CDR3 extends over 15 amino acids. CDR1 and CDR2 from the germline V gene are LNHDA and SQIVND (reference sequence). The CDR3 reads CASISGTLSGNTIYF. The CDR3 region has the DNA TGTGCCAGTATCTCCGGGACTCTCTCTGGAAACACCATATATTTT.

The V gene is TRBV19, the J gene TRBJ1-1; a weak D match, TRBD1 (5 bases). The CDR3 is 14 amino acids. V was clipped by 6 bases and J by 8 bases, with 19 bases between them. Germline loops: CDR1 LNHDA, CDR2 SQIVND (reference sequence). CDR3: CASSVGAAGIEAFF. CDR3 DNA sequence: TGTGCCAGTAGCGTAGGGGCAGCCGGTATCGAAGCTTTCTTT.

The chain's CDR3 is CASSERSHTEAFF. As DNA, the CDR3 is TGTGCCAGCAGTGAACGGTCGCACACTGAAGCTTTCTTT. The V gene is TRBV6-1, the J gene TRBJ1-1; no clear D. The germline V gene encodes CDR1 MNHNS and CDR2 SASEGT. CDR3 size: 13 residues. V was cut by 2 bases and J by 3 bases, with 7 bases left in between.

The chain links TRBV6-2 or TRBV6-3 to TRBJ2-1; maybe TRBD2 (6 bases). Trimming removed 4 bases from V and 8 bases from J, with 15 bases in between. Germline V CDR1 and CDR2: MNHEY, SVGEGT. The CDR3 has 14 residues. CDR3 DNA sequence: TGTGCCAGCAGTTCTCTAGGAGGGGACGATGAGCAGTTCTTC. This sequence encodes CASSSLGGDDEQFF.

The chain uses TRBV10-3 and TRBJ2-7, with 9 bases that match TRBD1. Trimming cost V 5 bases and J 5 bases; bases outside gene matches: 10. The germline V gene encodes CDR1 ENHRY and CDR2 SYGVKD. The CDR3 sequence is 15 residues long. CDR3 sequence (DNA): TGTGCCATCAGTCCTACGGGACAGGGAGTCGACGAGCAGTACTTC. Protein sequence: CAISPTGQGVDEQYF.

The V and J genes are TRBV18 and TRBJ1-1; D is ambiguous. V was cut by 3 bases and J by 0 bases, with 14 bases left in between. Germline values: CDR1 KGHSH, CDR2 LQKENI. The CDR3 runs 16 residues. The CDR3 sequence is CASSPEIGRLNTEAFF. CDR3 sequence (DNA): TGTGCCAGCTCACCCGAGATCGGCAGATTGAACACTGAAGCTTTCTTT.

This clone showed up just once. This chain uses TRBV6-5 with TRBJ2-2, with a weak D call TRBD1 (6 bases). The CDR3 is made up of 15 amino acids. Germline V CDR1 and CDR2: MNHEY, SVGAGI. V dropped 7 bases and J dropped 1 base, with 13 bases sitting between them. The DNA of the CDR3 is TGTGCCAGCATCTACAGGGAAAGGAACACCGGGGAGCTGTTTTTT. Translating gives CASIYRERNTGELFF.

This sequence joins TRBV6-2 or TRBV6-3 and TRBJ1-2; 8 bases map to TRBD1. CDR3 length equals 15 residues. Germline V gene data show CDR1 as MNHEY and CDR2 as SVGEGT. The trim removed 0 bases at V and 6 bases at J, leaving 6 bases unmatched. The CDR3 region is CASSYSAGGSDGYTF. CDR3 nucleotide sequence: TGTGCCAGCAGTTACTCGGCAGGGGGCAGTGATGGCTACACCTTC.

The rearrangement joins TRBV6-5 to TRBJ1-1; D is ambiguous. The V gene's germline CDR1 is MNHEY and CDR2 SVGAGI. CDR3 length equals 14 residues. The V end lost 2 bases, the J end lost 0 bases, and 7 bases lay between the germline ends. The CDR3: CASSYLSLNTEAFF. In nucleotides, the CDR3 is TGTGCCAGCAGTTACCTCAGCTTGAACACTGAAGCTTTCTTT.

The chain links TRBV28 to TRBJ2-7, with D perhaps TRBD1 or TRBD2 (5 bases each). V was cut by 3 bases and J by 2 bases, with 11 bases left in between. Germline V gives CDR1 MDHEN, CDR2 SYDVKM. The CDR3 totals 14 residues. The CDR3: CASSLVEGPYEQYF. The CDR3 region has the DNA TGTGCCAGCAGTTTGGTAGAGGGGCCCTACGAGCAGTACTTC.

The chain carries TRBV10-3 and TRBJ1-2; D is undetermined. Per the germline V gene, CDR1 is ENHRY and CDR2 is SYGVKD. The CDR3 covers 14 residues. The V end was cut by 6 bases, the J end by 4 bases, with 15 bases between. CDR3 DNA: TGTGCCATCAGCCTAGAGGTCGGCAGCTATGGCTACACCTTC. It is translated as CAISLEVGSYGYTF.

The chain joins TRBV7-9 to TRBJ2-3; D gene ambiguous. The V end lost 3 bases, the J end lost 0 bases, and 10 bases lay between the germline ends. The CDR3 has 15 amino acids. CDR1 and CDR2 from the germline V gene are SEHNR and FQNEAQ (reference sequence). CDR3 amino acids: CASSFDWSSTDTQYF. CDR3 nucleotide sequence: TGTGCCAGCAGCTTTGACTGGTCTAGCACAGATACGCAGTATTTT.

In DNA form, the CDR3 reads TGTGCCAGCCGCTGGACCACAGGGGACAACTATGGCTACACCTTC. Its translation: CASRWTTGDNYGYTF. The rearrangement links TRBV27 to TRBJ1-2, with 7 positions matching TRBD1. Germline-derived CDR1 and CDR2 are MNHEY and SMNVEV (reference sequence). This CDR3 contains 15 residues. J lost 2 bases, V lost 8 bases, and 11 bases had no gene match.

The chain employs TRBV7-9 and TRBJ2-7; a possible D gene is TRBD2 (6 bases). The CDR3 is 12 residues long. CDR1 SEHNR and CDR2 FQNEAQ come from the germline V gene (reference sequence). The germline V and J ends were trimmed by 4 bases and 2 bases, with 6 bases remaining between them. CDR3 sequence: CASSWGAYEQYF. As DNA, the CDR3 is TGTGCCAGCAGCTGGGGGGCCTACGAGCAGTACTTC.

The chain has TRBV13 and TRBJ1-4; possible D gene TRBD1, 5 bases. Per germline, CDR1 PRHDT and CDR2 FYEKMQ (reference sequence). The V gene lost 4 bases and the J gene lost 6 bases, with 12 bases spanning the gap. The CDR3 is 14 residues long. Here the CDR3 DNA reads TGTGCCAGCAGCTGGCGGGGGAGGGATGAAAAACTGTTTTTT. Residues: CASSWRGRDEKLFF.

The chain employs TRBV18 and TRBJ1-2; D may be TRBD1 (6 bases). The CDR3 has 13 residues. Per the germline V gene, CDR1 is KGHSH and CDR2 is LQKENI. V was clipped by 5 bases and J by 8 bases, with 15 bases between them. CDR3 sequence reads: CASSTQDTGGYTF. The DNA for the CDR3 is TGTGCCAGCTCAACTCAGGACACAGGGGGCTACACCTTC.

The CDR3 here is CASSLAPGPGNSPLHF. The CDR3, as DNA: TGTGCCAGCAGCTTAGCCCCAGGCCCGGGTAATTCACCCCTCCACTTT. This sequence joins TRBV7-2 and TRBJ1-6, with no clear D. Germline V lookup: CDR1 SGHTA, CDR2 FQGNSA. The CDR3 extends over 16 amino acids. The V end lost 0 bases, the J end lost 6 bases, and 12 bases lay between the germline ends.

This clone was observed once. The chain employs TRBV10-3 and TRBJ1-1, with 8 bases fitting TRBD1. The germline V gene encodes CDR1 ENHRY and CDR2 SYGVKD. Trimming at V came to 6 bases and at J to 3 bases, leaving 3 bases not matched to a gene. The CDR3 has 13 residues. The DNA of the CDR3 is TGTGCCATCAGACTACAGGGGGACACTGAAGCTTTCTTT. Its translation: CAIRLQGDTEAFF.

This sequence joins TRBV19 and TRBJ2-1; D is undetermined. CDR3 length: 14 amino acids. Germline V lookup: CDR1 LNHDA, CDR2 SQIVND (reference sequence). V was shortened by 5 bases and J by 0 bases, with 8 bases between the two germline ends. CDR3 in amino acids: CASSRASSYNEQFF. CDR3 coding DNA: TGTGCCAGTAGTCGCGCTAGCTCCTACAATGAGCAGTTCTTC.